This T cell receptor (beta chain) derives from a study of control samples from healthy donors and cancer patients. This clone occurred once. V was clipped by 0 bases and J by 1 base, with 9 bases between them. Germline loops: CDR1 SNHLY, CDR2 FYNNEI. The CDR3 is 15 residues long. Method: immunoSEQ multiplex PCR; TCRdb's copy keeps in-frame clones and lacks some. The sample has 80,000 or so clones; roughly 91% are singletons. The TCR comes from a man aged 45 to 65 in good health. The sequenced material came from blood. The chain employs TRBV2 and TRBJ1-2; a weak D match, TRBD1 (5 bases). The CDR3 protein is CASSEATVSNYGYTF. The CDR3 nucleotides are TGTGCCAGCAGTGAAGCGACAGTCAGTAACTATGGCTACACCTTC.